Shown below are 21 T cell receptor beta chains from a single sample sequenced in a study of CD8 T cells in ankylosing spondylitis. MiXCR, run by TCRdb on the 5' RACE reads, gives a single entry per CDR3 protein. This sample carries roughly 240,000 distinct CDR3 sequences, approximately 8% of them seen once, and the ten largest clones take approximately 4.8%. The sample taken for sequencing was blood, either unsorted or a sorted T cell fraction (not recorded which). The origin of the receptors is a female donor with ankylosing spondylitis or in good health (not recorded which).

On this clonotype itself: The junction departs from germline at one end; a sequencing error may be responsible. The V and J genes are TRBV29-1 and TRBJ2-7; a possible D gene is TRBD2 (6 bases). Germline V gene sequence: CDR1 SQVTM, CDR2 ANQGSEA. The CDR3 sequence is 12 residues long. CDR3 loop: CSVDGGTYEHYF. CDR3 DNA: TGCAGCGTTGACGGGGGAACCTACGAGCATTACTTC.

In its sample, this clonotype was seen many times. The rearrangement links TRBV4-3 to TRBJ2-1, with D unclear. Between the trimmed V and J ends, which lost 1 base and 8 bases, there was a span of 6 bases. The germline CDR1 and CDR2 sequences are LGHNA and YSLEER. This CDR3 contains 12 residues. The CDR3 nucleotides read TGCGCCAGCAGCCAAGGCCGGTATGAGCAGTTCTTC. Protein: CASSQGRYEQFF.

Notes on this clonotype: A much larger clone lies one base from this, so it may be a read error. The chain has TRBV30 and TRBJ1-1; no clear D. This CDR3 comprises 13 residues. CDR1 GTSNPN and CDR2 SVGIG come from the germline V gene (reference sequence). In DNA form, the CDR3 reads TGTGCCTGGGGGAAGGAGGAGAAACCTGAAACTTTCTTT. Translating it yields CAWGKEEKPETFF.

In the case of this clonotype: A much more abundant neighbour one base away suggests this may be a read error. The V call is TRBV10-1, the J call TRBJ1-1; D is perhaps TRBD1 (5 bases). The CDR3 runs 14 residues. CDR1 is WNHNN, CDR2 SYGVQD, per germline (reference sequence). Between the trimmed V and J ends, which lost 5 bases and 10 bases, there was a span of 20 bases. The CDR3 DNA sequence: TGCGCCAGCAGTCCCAGGGCGGACATAAACGGAGCTTTCTTT. It yields the protein CASSPRADINGAFF.

This clonotype was seen a handful of times. A much larger clonotype is one base distant, so this may be a read error. V gene TRBV10-3 combines with J gene TRBJ1-2; D call uncertain. The CDR3 totals 13 residues. With 4 bases removed from V and 4 bases from J, the gap between germline ends came to 10 bases. The germline gives CDR1 ENHRY, CDR2 SYGVKD. CDR3 coding DNA: TGTGCCATCAGTGGGTCCCGGGGCTATGGCTACACCTTC. Residues: CAISGSRGYGYTF.

The rearrangement uses TRBV9 and TRBJ2-7; TRBD2 matches at 9 bases. This CDR3 spans 16 amino acids. Germline V lookup: CDR1 SGDLS, CDR2 YYNGEE. V dropped 1 base and J dropped 0; count of bases not matched to a gene: 5. CDR3 bases: TGTGCCAGCAGCGTATCCCCTAGCGGGACCTCCTACGAGCAGTACTTC. Its protein is CASSVSPSGTSYEQYF.

This clonotype was counted many times. The gene calls are TRBV4-3 and TRBJ2-1; no clear D. The CDR3 consists of 12 residues. Trimming stripped 0 bases from V and 9 bases from J, with 6 bases between. Germline CDR1 reads LGHNA; CDR2 reads YSLEER. In nucleotides, the CDR3 is TGCGCCAGCAGCCAAGAGGCCGGTGAGCAGTTCTTC. Amino acid sequence: CASSQEAGEQFF.

In this sample, this clonotype turned up many times. The CDR3 is CASRYRVGPRNTEAFF. In DNA form, the CDR3 reads TGTGCCAGCAGATACAGGGTTGGCCCGAGGAACACTGAAGCTTTCTTT. The chain carries TRBV12-3 or TRBV12-4 and TRBJ1-1; tentatively, D is TRBD1 (6 bases). The CDR3 spans 16 residues. V was clipped by 6 bases and J by 1 base, with 18 bases between them.

The table lists this clonotype with a count of one. A much larger clone differs by one base, so this may be a read error. The genes are TRBV2 and TRBJ2-3; 8 nucleotides match TRBD2. Germline V gene sequence: CDR1 SNHLY, CDR2 FYNNEI. The CDR3 totals 18 residues. The CDR3 loop is CVSSEGPGGRTATDTQYF. The CDR3 coding sequence is TGTGTCAGCAGTGAAGGCCCGGGAGGGCGAACTGCCACAGATACGCAGTATTTT.

This clonotype was seen at least ten times. The chain carries TRBV12-3 or TRBV12-4 and TRBJ2-1, with TRBD2 identical over 12 bases. CDR3 length: 15 residues. V lost 2 bases to trimming and J lost 7 bases; unmatched junction nucleotides: 3. This CDR3 reads CASSLLTSGSNEQFF. In DNA, the CDR3 is TGTGCCAGCAGTTTACTGACTAGCGGGAGTAATGAGCAGTTCTTC.

This clonotype was counted at least ten times. The chain uses TRBV20-1 and TRBJ2-7; 7 nucleotides line up with TRBD2. The CDR3 consists of 15 residues. Per germline, CDR1 DFQATT and CDR2 SNEGSKA (reference sequence). V lost 1 base, J lost 3 bases, and 9 bases stayed unmatched. For the CDR3, the DNA is TGCAGTGCTAGAGCCCTGGGGGGGATTTTCTACGAGCAGTACTTC. It translates to CSARALGGIFYEQYF.

There are many counts of this clonotype. This rearrangement joins TRBV24-1 to TRBJ2-3; D may be TRBD2 (6 bases). V was shortened by 9 bases and J by 3 bases, with 12 bases between the two germline ends. The length of the CDR3 is 13 residues. Germline V CDR1 and CDR2: KGHDR, SFDVKD. CDR3 protein: CATGDSWTDTQYF. The CDR3 nucleotides are TGTGCCACCGGGGACTCCTGGACAGATACGCAGTATTTT.

This clonotype appeared many times. The chain employs TRBV12-3 or TRBV12-4 and TRBJ2-5; D is uncertain. Deletions cut 1 base from V and 3 bases from J, with 6 bases between. CDR3 size: 13 residues. CDR3 DNA: TGTGCCAGCAGTTTAGTGGGTGAAGAGACCCAGTACTTC. This codes for CASSLVGEETQYF.

CDR3 nucleotides: TGTGCCAGTAGAACCGACAGCAATGAGCAGTTCTTC. Translation: CASRTDSNEQFF. The rearrangement uses TRBV19 and TRBJ2-1, with D tentatively TRBD1 (5 bases). V gave up 6 bases and J gave up 6 bases, with 9 bases separating them. CDR3 length equals 12 residues. Looked up from germline, CDR1 is LNHDA and CDR2 is SQIVND (reference sequence).

This clonotype was observed at least ten times. The chain links TRBV27 to TRBJ2-5; unclear D gene. This CDR3 is built from 14 residues. Germline assignment: CDR1 MNHEY and CDR2 SMNVEV (reference sequence). The ends were cut back, 3 bases at V and 1 base at J, with 9 bases in the middle. The CDR3 loop is CASSLATSQETQYF. The CDR3, as DNA: TGTGCCAGCAGTTTGGCGACCTCCCAAGAGACCCAGTACTTC.

Ten or more counts support this clonotype. This sequence joins TRBV29-1 and TRBJ2-7; no reliable D call. The CDR3 runs 13 residues. The germline gives CDR1 SQVTM, CDR2 ANQGSEA. Between the trimmed V and J ends, which lost 1 base and 4 bases, there was a span of 11 bases. CDR3 nucleotides: TGCAGCGTTGAAGGGGCCTGGGGATACGAGCAGTACTTC. It encodes CSVEGAWGYEQYF.

This clonotype has at least ten counts. The chain carries TRBV4-2 and TRBJ1-2; D is undetermined. Between the trimmed V and J ends, which lost 1 base and 5 bases, there was a span of 11 bases. CDR3 length: 14 amino acids. Germline assignment: CDR1 LGHNA and CDR2 YNFKEQ. The CDR3 protein is CASSQVGQSYGYTF. The CDR3 bases are TGTGCCAGCAGCCAAGTCGGGCAAAGTTATGGCTACACCTTC.

There are many counts of this clonotype. The V gene is TRBV5-1, the J gene TRBJ2-3; the match to TRBD1 covers 7 bases. Germline values: CDR1 SGHRS, CDR2 YFSETQ. V shed 0 bases and J 1 base; nucleotides not matched to a gene: 5. The CDR3 spans 16 residues. CDR3 sequence: CASSLDGQGGTDTQYF. CDR3 sequence (DNA): TGCGCCAGCAGCTTGGATGGGCAGGGGGGCACAGATACGCAGTATTTT.

This clonotype was recorded at least ten times. For the CDR3, the DNA is TGTGCCAGCAGTTTCCGGGGGGCAAACAATCAGCCCCAGCATTTT. As protein: CASSFRGANNQPQHF. This chain links TRBV27 with TRBJ1-5; maybe TRBD1 (6 bases). V dropped 3 bases and J dropped 3 bases, with 12 bases sitting between them. The CDR3 consists of 15 residues. The germline CDR1 and CDR2 sequences are MNHEY and SMNVEV (reference sequence).

This clonotype was observed at least ten times. DNA for the CDR3: TGTGCCAGCAGTTTATCTACAGGGGTTGGCTACACCTTC. Its translation: CASSLSTGVGYTF. The chain is built from TRBV27 and TRBJ1-2; the match to TRBD1 covers 7 bases. The germline V gene encodes CDR1 MNHEY and CDR2 SMNVEV (reference sequence). The CDR3 is made up of 13 amino acids. V lost 0 bases and J lost 7; bases outside the gene matches: 2.

Ten or more counts support this clonotype. The chain carries TRBV5-1 and TRBJ1-5, with 7 positions matching TRBD1. Germline trimming cut 0 bases from V and 4 bases from J; bases unmatched to any gene: 4. CDR1 and CDR2 from the germline V gene are SGHRS and YFSETQ. The CDR3 consists of 15 residues. Here the CDR3 reads CASSLAGTVNQPQHF. The DNA of the CDR3 is TGCGCCAGCAGCTTGGCCGGGACAGTAAATCAGCCCCAGCATTTT.